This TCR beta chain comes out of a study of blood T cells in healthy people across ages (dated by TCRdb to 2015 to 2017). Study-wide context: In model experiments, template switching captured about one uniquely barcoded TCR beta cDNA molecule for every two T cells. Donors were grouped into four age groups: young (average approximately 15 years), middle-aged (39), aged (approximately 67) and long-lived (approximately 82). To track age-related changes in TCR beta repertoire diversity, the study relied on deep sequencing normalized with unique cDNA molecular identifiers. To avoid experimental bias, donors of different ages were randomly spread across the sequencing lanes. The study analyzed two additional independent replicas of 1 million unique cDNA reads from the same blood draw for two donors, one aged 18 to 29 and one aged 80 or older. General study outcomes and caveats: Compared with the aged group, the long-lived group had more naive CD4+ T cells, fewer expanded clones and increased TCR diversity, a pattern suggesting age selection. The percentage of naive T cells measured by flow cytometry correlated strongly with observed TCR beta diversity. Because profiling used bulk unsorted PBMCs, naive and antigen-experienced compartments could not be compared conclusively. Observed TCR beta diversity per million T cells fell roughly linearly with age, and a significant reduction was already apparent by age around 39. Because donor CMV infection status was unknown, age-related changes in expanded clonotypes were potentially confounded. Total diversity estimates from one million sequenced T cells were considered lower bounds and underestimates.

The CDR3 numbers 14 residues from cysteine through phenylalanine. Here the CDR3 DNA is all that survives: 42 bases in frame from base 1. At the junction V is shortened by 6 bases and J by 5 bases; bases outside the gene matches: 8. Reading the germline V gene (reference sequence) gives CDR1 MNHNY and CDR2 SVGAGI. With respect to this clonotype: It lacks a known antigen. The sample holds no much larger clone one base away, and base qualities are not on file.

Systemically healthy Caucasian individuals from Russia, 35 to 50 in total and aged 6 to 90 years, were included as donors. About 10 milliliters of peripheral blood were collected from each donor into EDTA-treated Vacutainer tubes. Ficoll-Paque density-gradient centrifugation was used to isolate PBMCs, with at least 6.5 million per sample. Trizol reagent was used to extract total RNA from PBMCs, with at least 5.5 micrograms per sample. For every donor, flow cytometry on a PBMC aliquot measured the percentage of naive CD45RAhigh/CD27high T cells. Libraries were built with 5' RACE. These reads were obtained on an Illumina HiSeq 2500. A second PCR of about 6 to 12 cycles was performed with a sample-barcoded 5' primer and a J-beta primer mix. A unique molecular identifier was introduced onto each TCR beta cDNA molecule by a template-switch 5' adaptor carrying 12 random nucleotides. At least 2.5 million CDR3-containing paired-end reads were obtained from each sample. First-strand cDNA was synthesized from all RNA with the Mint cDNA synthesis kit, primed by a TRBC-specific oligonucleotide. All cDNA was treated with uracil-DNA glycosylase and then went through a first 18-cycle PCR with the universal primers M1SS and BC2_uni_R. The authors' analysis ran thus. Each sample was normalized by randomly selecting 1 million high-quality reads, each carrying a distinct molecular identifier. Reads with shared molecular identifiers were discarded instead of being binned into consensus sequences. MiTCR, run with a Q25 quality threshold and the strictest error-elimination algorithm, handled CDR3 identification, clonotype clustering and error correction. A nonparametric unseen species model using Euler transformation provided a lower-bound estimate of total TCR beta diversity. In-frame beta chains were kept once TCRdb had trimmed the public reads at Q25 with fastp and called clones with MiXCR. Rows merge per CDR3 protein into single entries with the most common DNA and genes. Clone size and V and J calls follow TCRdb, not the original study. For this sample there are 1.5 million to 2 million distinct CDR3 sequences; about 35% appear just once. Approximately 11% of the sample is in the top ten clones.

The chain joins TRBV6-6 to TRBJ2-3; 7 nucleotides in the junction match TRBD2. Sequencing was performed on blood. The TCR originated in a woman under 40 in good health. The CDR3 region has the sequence CASSEGLDRDTQYF. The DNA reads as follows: TGTGCCAGCAGCGAAGGACTAGACCGAGATACGCAGTATTTT.